This TCR beta chain was identified during a study of blood T cell repertoires in COVID-19. Study-wide context: COVID-19 samples collected from the United States, Italy and Spain covered acute and convalescent phases. Nucleic acid was either cDNA or gDNA, and it came from T cells, B-cell-depleted T cells, or PBMCs.

Original processing methods: Researchers report that nucleated cell counts were estimated from reference gene primer amplification. Here immunoSEQ multiplex PCR was the method, and the copy in TCRdb shows in-frame clones only, minus some. From that table come the V and J calls and clone size; the DNA was used to work out D and trimming. The sample shows over 60,000 clones, about 80% of them seen only once. The J segment lost 3 bases and the V segment lost 6 bases, leaving 3 bases of the junction unmatched. The CDR3 covers 14 residues. The germline V gene encodes CDR1 MNHEY and CDR2 SVGAGI. The genes are TRBV6-5 and TRBJ1-5; TRBD1 matches 9 bases. The sequence came from a woman older than 75 with acute or convalescent COVID-19. Sequenced: peripheral blood. The CDR3 here is CASRGTGINQPQHF. DNA of the CDR3: TGTGCCAGCAGGGGGACAGGGATCAATCAGCCCCAGCATTTT.